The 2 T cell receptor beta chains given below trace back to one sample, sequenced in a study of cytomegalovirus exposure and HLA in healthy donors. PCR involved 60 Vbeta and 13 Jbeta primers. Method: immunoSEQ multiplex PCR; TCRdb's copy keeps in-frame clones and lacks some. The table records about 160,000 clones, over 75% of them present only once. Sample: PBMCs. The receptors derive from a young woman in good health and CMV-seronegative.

CDR3 protein: CASSPGTGGVYNEQFF. The CDR3 region has the DNA TGCGCCAGCAGCCCGGGGACAGGGGGTGTCTACAATGAGCAGTTCTTC. The chain has TRBV5-1 and TRBJ2-1, with 11 bases fitting TRBD1. J lost 3 bases, V lost 4 bases, and 6 bases had no gene match. From germline, CDR1 is SGHRS and CDR2 YFSETQ. This CDR3 comprises 16 residues.

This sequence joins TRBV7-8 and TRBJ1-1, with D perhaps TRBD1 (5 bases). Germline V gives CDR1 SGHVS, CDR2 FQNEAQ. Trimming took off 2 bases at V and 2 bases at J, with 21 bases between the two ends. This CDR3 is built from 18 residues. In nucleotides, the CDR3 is TGTGCCAGCAGCTTACGAACGCAGGGTGAAAGAAGAAACACTGAAGCTTTCTTT. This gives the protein CASSLRTQGERRNTEAFF.